The subject of this entry is one TCR beta chain. The sample belongs to a study of blood T cell repertoires in COVID-19. About the study: Italy, Spain and the United States were the sources of the convalescent and acute COVID-19 samples. Sources were T cells, B-cell-depleted T cells, or PBMCs; the material itself was cDNA or gDNA.

In the study's own analysis: Using reference gene primer amplification, nucleated cell counts were estimated. The protocol was immunoSEQ multiplex PCR, while the TCRdb copy is restricted to in-frame clones and leaves out a portion. V and J calls and clone size are copied from that table; D and trimming were computed from the DNA. The table lists 290,000 or so clones, approximately 90% of them singletons. It was during active infection that Seattle patients were enrolled and then longitudinally followed. V trimming: 1 base; J trimming: 5 bases; junction bases outside the gene matches: 5. Looked up from germline, CDR1 is MNHEY and CDR2 is SVGAGI. CDR3 length equals 16 residues.

What was sequenced was peripheral blood. V gene TRBV6-5 combines with J gene TRBJ2-1; 10 bases are shared with TRBD2. The receptor was isolated from a woman in her 30s with COVID-19, enrolled during active disease. DNA for the CDR3: TGTGCCAGCAGTTACTTGGGACTAGCGAGAAACAATGAGCAGTTCTTC. Its translation is CASSYLGLARNNEQFF.